The clone carrying this TCR beta chain appeared once. The data derive from a study of blood T cell repertoires in COVID-19. Assay used: immunoSEQ multiplex PCR; TCRdb lists only in-frame clones, some missing. The table records under 200,000 clones, roughly 75% of them present only once. With 1 base removed from V and 2 bases from J, the gap between germline ends came to 8 bases. Germline lookup yields CDR1 SGHTA and CDR2 FQGTGA. This CDR3 is 14 amino acids long. The sample comprised peripheral blood. The V and J genes are TRBV7-3 and TRBJ1-2, with D hard to call. The TCR comes from a man between 65 and 79 years old with active or convalescent COVID-19. CDR3 DNA: TGTGCCAGCAGCTTAAATGGGAGAAACTATGGCTACACCTTC. Translated: CASSLNGRNYGYTF.